The TCR beta chain under discussion was sequenced for a study of blood T cells in healthy people across ages. Study results and caveats: Percentage of naive T cells showed a strong correlation with TCR beta diversity. The recorded TCR beta diversity per million T cells decreased in a roughly linear manner with age. Estimates of diversity drawn from one million T cells were considered underestimates.

Germline V gene lookup returns CDR1 SGHTA and CDR2 FQGNSA. This CDR3 region has 19 residues. The V end was cut by 5 bases, the J end by 4 bases, with 24 bases between. This clonotype was counted between two and nine times. Its target is unknown. Through a sample-barcoded 5' primer and a J-beta primer mix, a second PCR was run for roughly 6 to 12 cycles. TCRdb re-called the 5' RACE reads through MiXCR, storing one row per CDR3 protein. This table holds roughly 550,000 distinct CDR3 sequences, 24% found once. The data also belong to a second study, concerning T cells of mothers and their children.

This TCR was sampled from a boy younger than 18 in good health. Material: blood. This chain uses TRBV7-2 with TRBJ1-6, with a tentative D call TRBD1 (6 bases). CDR3 sequence: CASSPLAGEGHPYNSPLHF. CDR3 nucleotide sequence: TGTGCCAGCAGCCCCCTCGCCGGCGAGGGACACCCTTATAATTCACCCCTCCACTTT. The entire variable domain, with the rest obtained from reference TRBV7-2 and TRBJ1-6, is as follows: GAGVSQSPSNKVTEKGKDVELRCDPISGHTALYWYRQSLGQGLEFLIYFQGNSAPDKSGLPSDRFSAERTGGSVSTLTIQRTQQEDSAVYLCASSPLAGEGHPYNSPLHFGNGTRLTVT.